This is a list of T cell receptor beta chains from one sample in a study of cytomegalovirus exposure and HLA in healthy donors. Assay: immunoSEQ multiplex PCR; the TCRdb copy retains only in-frame clones and omits some. This table has about 120,000 clones, 15% appearing once. Input material: PBMCs. Receptor source: a young woman in good health and CMV-seronegative. The CDR3 runs from the conserved cysteine through the conserved F or W. The D gene is left open where the match is weak. Clone size is not always given. Where it is, it says once, few, many or a class for expanded clones.

TRBJ2-7 | TRBV5-6 | few | . | CASSYTPYEQYF | TGTGCCAGCAGCTATACACCCTACGAGCAGTACTTC
TRBJ2-7 | TRBV7-2 | few | TRBD1 | CASSLADGTGANTYEQYF | TGTGCCAGCAGCTTAGCCGATGGGACAGGGGCGAACACCTACGAGCAGTACTTC
TRBJ1-5 | TRBV28 | few | . | CASSFVTGSNQPQHF | TGTGCCAGCAGTTTTGTTACAGGTAGCAATCAGCCCCAGCATTTT
TRBJ1-1 | TRBV28 | few | TRBD1 | CASRDRDMNTEAFF | TGTGCCAGCAGGGACAGGGATATGAACACTGAAGCTTTCTTT
TRBJ2-1 | TRBV9 | once | . | CASSRLGLYNEQFF | TGTGCCAGCAGCCGCCTTGGGCTCTACAATGAGCAGTTCTTC
TRBJ2-1 | TRBV5-4 | . | . | CASSPLERGSYNEQFF | TGTGCCAGCAGCCCTCTCGAGCGCGGATCCTACAATGAGCAGTTCTTC
TRBJ2-5 | TRBV7-2 | few | . | CASSPSPSRGGETQYF | TGTGCCAGCAGCCCATCCCCTTCTAGAGGGGGAGAGACCCAGTACTTC
TRBJ1-5 | TRBV6-1 | few | . | CASSEGGENQPQHF | TGTGCCAGCAGTGAGGGGGGAGAAAATCAGCCCCAGCATTTT
TRBJ2-3 | TRBV5-1 | few | . | CASSPGQGTDTQYF | TGCGCCAGCAGCCCCGGACAAGGCACAGATACGCAGTATTTT
TRBJ2-1 | TRBV28 | . | TRBD2 | CASSVETALAGIYNEQFF | TGTGCCAGCAGTGTTGAGACGGCCCTAGCGGGGATCTACAATGAGCAGTTCTTC
TRBJ1-3 | TRBV5-1 | . | TRBD1 | CASSQGVSGNTIYF | TGCGCCAGCAGCCAGGGGGTCTCTGGAAACACCATATATTTT
TRBJ2-5 | TRBV5-1 | few | TRBD1 | CASSPDRGETQYF | TGCGCCAGCAGTCCGGACAGGGGAGAGACCCAGTACTTC
TRBJ1-1 | TRBV19 | few | . | CASSIDRGSDTEAFF | TGTGCCAGTAGTATAGATCGGGGGTCCGATACTGAAGCTTTCTTT
TRBJ2-7 | TRBV5-1 | few | TRBD1 | CASSRTGNYEQYF | TGCGCCAGCAGTAGGACAGGGAACTACGAGCAGTACTTC
TRBJ1-1 | TRBV14 | few | . | CASSQDLGGFTEAFF | TGTGCCAGCAGCCAAGATCTTGGGGGCTTCACTGAAGCTTTCTTT
TRBJ1-4 | TRBV6-5 | few | . | CASSYSPGVGNEKLFF | TGTGCCAGCAGTTACTCGCCAGGGGTGGGCAATGAAAAACTGTTTTTT
TRBJ2-3 | TRBV5-4 | . | . | CASSLRTDTQYF | TGTGCCAGCAGCCTACGCACAGATACGCAGTATTTT
TRBJ2-7 | TRBV5-6 | few | TRBD1 | CASSSRDRGVEQYF | TGTGCCAGCAGTTCCCGGGACAGGGGGGTCGAGCAGTACTTC
TRBJ2-1 | TRBV2 | . | TRBD2 | CASSALSSGVYNEQFF | TGTGCCAGCAGTGCGCTTTCTAGCGGCGTCTACAATGAGCAGTTCTTC
TRBJ2-7 | TRBV7-8 | . | TRBD1 | CASSLEDRGRGERPYEQYF | TGTGCCAGCAGCTTAGAGGACAGGGGGCGGGGGGAGAGACCCTACGAGCAGTACTTC
TRBJ1-6 | TRBV2 | . | . | CASATLGVGDSPLHF | TGTGCCAGCGCAACCCTCGGGGTCGGGGATTCACCCCTCCACTTT
TRBJ1-1 | TRBV18 | . | TRBD1 | CASSGTGLHTEAFF | TGTGCCAGCTCAGGGACAGGGCTTCACACTGAAGCTTTCTTT
TRBJ2-6 | TRBV25-1 | many | . | CASSAPRGSGANVLTF | TGTGCCAGCAGTGCCCCACGGGGCTCTGGGGCCAACGTCCTGACTTTC
TRBJ1-1 | TRBV7-9 | few | . | CASRPSSTEAFF | TGCGCCAGCAGACCGTCTAGCACTGAAGCTTTCTTT
TRBJ2-7 | TRBV5-1 | few | . | CASSLDRQAYEQYF | TGCGCCAGCAGCTTGGATAGGCAGGCCTACGAGCAGTACTTC
TRBJ2-5 | TRBV15 | . | TRBD2 | CATSRDKSLAGRPGQETQYF | TGTGCCACCAGCAGAGATAAGAGCCTAGCGGGAAGGCCGGGGCAAGAGACCCAGTACTTC
TRBJ1-3 | TRBV28 | . | . | CASSLTSSGNTIYF | TGTGCCAGCAGTTTAACCAGCTCTGGAAACACCATATATTTT
TRBJ2-5 | TRBV7-2 | . | TRBD2 | CASSFQAGGETQYF | TGTGCCAGCAGCTTCCAAGCGGGGGGTGAGACCCAGTACTTC
TRBJ2-5 | TRBV2 | few | . | CASRTRAGTTATQYF | TGTGCCAGCAGGACTAGAGCGGGCACAACGGCGACCCAGTACTTC
TRBJ1-6 | TRBV30 | few | TRBD1 | CAWSVKVGQGTHSPLHF | TGTGCCTGGAGTGTAAAAGTGGGACAGGGGACGCATTCACCCCTCCACTTT
TRBJ1-2 | TRBV11-1 | . | TRBD1 | CASSSRTGTDYGYTF | TGTGCCAGCAGCTCACGGACAGGGACGGACTATGGCTACACCTTC
TRBJ2-2 | TRBV11-2 | . | TRBD1 | CASSLVGGQGAAGELFF | TGTGCCAGCAGCTTAGTAGGAGGACAGGGGGCCGCCGGGGAGCTGTTTTTT
TRBJ1-2 | TRBV9 | . | . | CASSSRRGAEGSYGYTF | TGTGCCAGCAGCTCACGCCGGGGGGCCGAGGGTAGCTATGGCTACACCTTC
TRBJ2-5 | TRBV7-3 | . | . | CASSLGGQEETQYF | TGTGCCAGCAGCTTAGGTGGTCAGGAAGAGACCCAGTACTTC
TRBJ2-5 | TRBV19 | . | TRBD2 | CASSMTSRVAAGQETQYF | TGTGCCAGTAGTATGACTAGCAGGGTAGCGGCGGGGCAAGAGACCCAGTACTTC
TRBJ1-1 | TRBV27 | . | . | CASSLSWAGSTEAFF | TGTGCCAGCAGTTTATCGTGGGCGGGGAGCACTGAAGCTTTCTTT
TRBJ1-1 | TRBV7-8 | . | . | CASSLGLRGGTEAFF | TGTGCCAGCAGCTTAGGTCTCAGGGGCGGGACTGAAGCTTTCTTT
TRBJ2-7 | TRBV28 | . | TRBD2 | CASTAGGRYEQYF | TGTGCCAGCACGGCGGGGGGGCGGTACGAGCAGTACTTC
TRBJ1-1 | TRBV5-1 | few | . | CASSRGLPGTEAFF | TGCGCCAGCAGCCGGGGACTCCCGGGCACTGAAGCTTTCTTT
TRBJ1-4 | TRBV30 | . | . | CAWSVGGYFEKLFF | TGTGCCTGGAGTGTGGGGGGGTATTTCGAAAAACTGTTTTTT